Described below is a single T cell receptor (beta chain) sequence and its context. The specificity of this receptor is unknown. Base-call qualities are not available, and no considerably larger clone is one nucleotide away. From cysteine to phenylalanine, the CDR3 is 15 amino acids long. Only the CDR3 DNA stays, 45 bases, in frame from base 1. The junction carries 17 bases between V and J, which are trimmed by 3 bases and 5 bases respectively. The germline V gene supplies CDR1 MNHNS and CDR2 SASEGT. The data are from a study of OX40 agonist ivuxolimab in advanced cancers. About the investigation overall: Ivuxolimab was an agonistic, fully human IgG2 monoclonal antibody directed against OX40 (CD134), a costimulatory receptor. The dose-escalation cohort was approximately 83% male with a mean age of roughly 62 years, ranging from roughly 20 to 80. Partial responses occurred in three dose-escalation patients: two with cutaneous melanoma and one with hepatocellular carcinoma. Of the 50 to 55 dose-escalation patients, hepatocellular carcinoma was present in approximately 20, melanoma in roughly 15, renal cell carcinoma in 9 and head and neck cancer in 9. Intravenous ivuxolimab was administered to patients every 2 weeks at six dose levels: 0.01, 0.1, 0.3, 1.5, 3 and 10 mg/kg. The point of sequencing TCRbeta in the periphery was to test whether ivuxolimab changed TCR sequence diversity and drove clonal T-cell expansion. The paper covers the monotherapy dose-escalation part of the phase I ivuxolimab trial, which included N = 52 patients. Patients were allowed to have had prior anti-PD-1, anti-PD-L1 or anti-CTLA-4 therapy, and approximately 39% of the dose-escalation patients had been treated with checkpoint inhibitors. What the work shows at the level of the full study, not this receptor alone: Partial responders in the 0.1-3.0 mg/kg groups had among the lowest normalized peripheral clonal expansion, especially among CD8+ T cells. Antigen specificity was not determined for the clonally expanded peripheral T cells. On average, CD8+ T cells showed more expanded clones than CD4+ T cells after ivuxolimab. Low levels of normalized T-cell clonal expansion were also seen in some patients who did not respond. At doses of 0.1 to 3.0 mg/kg, clonal expansion of both CD4+ and CD8+ T cells in blood was seen between baseline and week 6.

For sequencing of the TCRbeta CDR3 region, genomic DNA was extracted from the sorted cells. The immunoSEQ Assay was used for sequencing of TCRbeta CDR3 regions. As stored in TCRdb, this immuneACCESS dataset retains in-frame rearrangements with V and J assigned. A fraction of the clones does not appear; measured against another copy, unresolved V genes explain less than half of the discrepancy, and the remainder lacks a known reason. The sample table contains under 50,000 clones; only one count was recorded for about 79% of them. The top ten clones comprise 6.5% to 9% of the sample. The trial excluded patients who had a history of autoimmune disease or were on systemic immunosuppression. Peripheral blood for TCR sequencing was collected from all dose cohorts at baseline, on cycle 4 day 1, and on cycle 7 day 1. Samples came from an open-label, multicenter, first-in-human phase I dose-escalation trial of ivuxolimab. The trial enrolled adults with locally advanced or metastatic head and neck squamous cell, hepatocellular, melanoma or renal cell carcinoma. Before TCR sequencing, CD4+ and CD8+ T cells were separately sorted from peripheral blood.

Rearrangement joined TRBV6-1 to TRBJ2-7; the best D guess is TRBD2, with 6 bases matching. Material: CD4+ or CD8+ T cells sorted from blood, obtained in a trial of the OX40 agonist ivuxolimab. This clonotype was sampled from an adult with an advanced solid tumor such as melanoma, head and neck, liver or kidney cancer. The CDR3 protein: CASSEATGALNEQYF. The nucleotide sequence is given as TGTGCCAGCAGTGAGGCTACGGGAGCGCTGAACGAGCAGTACTTC.